This TCR beta chain was identified during a study of immune characterization of retroperitoneal liposarcoma. TCRdb itself ran the PCR reads through MiXCR, one entry per CDR3 protein. In the table there are 2,500 to 3,000 distinct CDR3 sequences, 30% to 45% of which are singletons. CDR3 length: 15 amino acids. Germline CDR1 MNHGY, CDR2 SAAAGT. V lost 7 bases to trimming and J lost 0 bases, with 12 bases between them. The TCR comes from a male donor with retroperitoneal liposarcoma. The V and J genes are TRBV6-8 and TRBJ2-2; a possible D gene is TRBD2 (5 bases). The sample consisted of tumor tissue. The CDR3 loop reads CASTMGAPNTGELFF. The CDR3 nucleotides are TGTGCCAGCACCATGGGAGCCCCGAACACCGGGGAGCTGTTTTTT.